This TCR beta chain was retrieved from a study of shared clonotypes between healthy human individuals. TCRdb keeps only in-frame clones here, not all; method: immunoSEQ multiplex PCR. The repertoire holds about 1.5 million clones, with 95% to 99% as singletons. This receptor was identified in a man under 40 in good health. The sample taken for sequencing was naive CD4+ T cells sorted from blood. Subset described: CD45RA+ positively selected.

CDR3 sequence: CAIRLGREQTDTQYF. CDR3 sequence (DNA): TGTGCCATCAGGTTAGGGCGGGAGCAGACAGATACGCAGTATTTT. This chain connects TRBV10-3 to TRBJ2-3, with 7 nucleotides matching TRBD2. The V segment lost 6 bases and the J segment 3 bases; nucleotides outside the gene matches: 9. CDR1 is ENHRY, CDR2 SYGVKD, per germline. The CDR3 contains 15 residues.